This T cell receptor (beta chain) was sequenced for a study of T cell responses to AZD1222 COVID-19 vaccine. The study's findings and limits: Most donors were white British, females outnumbered males, and clonal diversity was possibly underestimated. Nearly half of spike-specific TCRs reportedly target variant regions that are unmutated in the B.1.351 and B.1.1.7 variants. The number of AZD1222 recipients seropositive at baseline was only five or six.

This clone was counted between two and nine times. Its specificity is unknown. Measured with immunoSEQ multiplex PCR; TCRdb has only the in-frame clones, and not every one. The repertoire holds roughly 100,000 clones, with roughly 88% as singletons. Trimming removed 6 bases from V and 5 bases from J; junction bases left unmatched: 2. The CDR3 is 13 residues long. This receptor was identified in an adult in good health. The V and J genes are TRBV12-3 or TRBV12-4 and TRBJ1-5, with TRBD1 identical over 9 bases. Specimen: peripheral blood, collected on day 0 of AZD1222 vaccination. The chain's CDR3 is CASRGTGHQPQHF. The CDR3 region has the DNA TGTGCCAGCAGGGGGACAGGGCATCAGCCCCAGCATTTT.